This TCR beta chain was found in a study of cytotoxic CD8 clonotypes in ibrutinib-treated CLL. About the research overall: Approximately 25 partial and 2 complete responses; at median approximately 70 months, roughly 15 remitted, about twelve progressed.

The intended depth for sequencing was 1 in 200,000 to 1 in 1 million T cells. The method was immunoSEQ multiplex PCR; TCRdb's version includes in-frame clones alone and lacks a portion of them. The table has about 40,000 clones, roughly two thirds seen once. Whole-study results and caveats: Clonality went higher at ibrutinib response and then dropped back toward baseline at progression.

Germline-derived CDR1 and CDR2 are MDHEN and SYDVKM. This CDR3 region has 18 residues. Losses at the gene ends were 4 bases for V and 3 bases for J; bases not matched to a gene: 13. Notes on this clone: Its target is not known.

Material: PBMCs, obtained at disease progression, from a patient treated with ibrutinib. The TCR was taken from a human donor with chronic lymphocytic leukemia. The chain carries TRBV28 and TRBJ1-5; TRBD1 agrees at 9 bases. As DNA, the CDR3 is TGTGCCAGCAGTTCCGTCCTCGGGACAGGGTTTGACAATCAGCCCCAGCATTTT. It is translated as CASSSVLGTGFDNQPQHF.